One and the same sample provided the 27 T cell receptor beta chains below, sequenced in a study of blood T cell repertoires in COVID-19. The data were produced by immunoSEQ multiplex PCR, yet TCRdb's version contains in-frame clones alone and is incomplete. The sample carries about 180,000 clones, approximately 84% recorded once. Sequenced: PBMCs or T cells enriched from blood (not recorded which). The receptors stem from a human donor with acute COVID-19. The donor label of this sample is uncertain.

The chain has TRBV12-3 or TRBV12-4 and TRBJ2-7; weak D call: TRBD2 (6 bases). The CDR3 has 13 residues. The germline V and J ends were trimmed by 8 bases and 4 bases, with 15 bases remaining between them. For the CDR3, the DNA is TGTGCCAGCTCCTGGGGGGAGGCGTACGAGCAGTACTTC. This translates into CASSWGEAYEQYF.

The chain uses TRBV4-1 and TRBJ2-3, with D tentatively TRBD2 (6 bases). V was trimmed by 4 bases and J by 3 bases, leaving 11 bases between them. Looked up from germline, CDR1 is MGHRA and CDR2 is YSYEKL. This CDR3 spans 14 amino acids. Written as DNA, the CDR3 is TGCGCCAGCAGCCGGGGACTCCAAACAGATACGCAGTATTTT. Protein product: CASSRGLQTDTQYF.

This chain uses TRBV6-1 with TRBJ1-2, with D possibly being TRBD1 (6 bases). The V end lost 3 bases, the J end lost 6 bases, and 14 bases lay between the germline ends. The germline CDR1 and CDR2 sequences are MNHNS and SASEGT. This CDR3 has 14 amino acids. CDR3 protein: CASSDGGGPDGYTF. The DNA of the CDR3 is TGTGCCAGCAGTGATGGGGGGGGCCCGGATGGCTACACCTTC.

This clone was counted once. The CDR3 DNA follows: TGTGCCAGCAGCGTAGGAGGAGGTGCCCCTACAGATACGCAGTATTTT. This gives the protein CASSVGGGAPTDTQYF. The chain links TRBV9 to TRBJ2-3, with a possible D match to TRBD2 (5 bases). This CDR3 comprises 16 residues. In germline, CDR1 is SGDLS, CDR2 YYNGEE. Trimming cost V 0 bases and J 3 bases, with 14 bases left between them.

This rearrangement joins TRBV27 to TRBJ2-2; D is unclear. Germline assignment: CDR1 MNHEY and CDR2 SMNVEV (reference sequence). The CDR3 totals 14 residues. Trimming pared 6 bases from V and 5 bases from J, leaving 13 bases between. The CDR3 sequence: CASSLNQVTGELFF. The CDR3 DNA reads as TGTGCCAGCAGCCTAAACCAGGTTACCGGGGAGCTGTTTTTT.

The CDR3 sequence: CASSLAAGTRYEQYF. CDR3 bases: TGTGCCAGCAGCTTAGCGGCGGGGACCCGCTACGAGCAGTACTTC. The V call is TRBV7-2, the J call TRBJ2-7; D may be TRBD2 (6 bases). The germline V and J ends were trimmed by 0 bases and 3 bases, with 12 bases remaining between them. The CDR3 totals 15 residues. CDR1 is SGHTA and CDR2 is FQGNSA in the germline V gene.

The V call is TRBV10-3, the J call TRBJ1-4, with 10 positions matching TRBD1. Germline CDR1 and CDR2: ENHRY and SYGVKD. V lost 4 bases, J lost 6 bases, and 2 bases stayed unmatched. The CDR3 is made up of 14 amino acids. In DNA form, the CDR3 reads TGTGCCATCAGTGGGGGGACAGGGGATGAAAAACTGTTTTTT. Its translation: CAISGGTGDEKLFF.

The chain combines TRBV4-2 with TRBJ1-4; possibly TRBD1 for D (6 bases). Trimming stripped 3 bases from V and 2 bases from J, with 19 bases between. CDR1 is LGHNA, CDR2 YNFKEQ, per germline. The CDR3 extends over 18 amino acids. The CDR3 DNA follows: TGTGCCAGCAGCCAGCTTCCGACAGGTCCTTCTACTAATGAAAAACTGTTTTTT. Translated, it gives CASSQLPTGPSTNEKLFF.

This chain connects TRBV4-3 to TRBJ2-1, with D possibly being TRBD1 (5 bases). This CDR3 region has 15 residues. Per the germline V gene, CDR1 is LGHNA and CDR2 is YSLEER. V shed 0 bases and J shed 3 bases, with 9 bases lying between them. For the CDR3, the DNA is TGCGCCAGCAGCCAAGACAGGGCGAGCTACAATGAGCAGTTCTTC. Its translation: CASSQDRASYNEQFF.

The table lists this clone with a count of one. This chain uses TRBV5-1 with TRBJ2-7; 7 nucleotides align to TRBD1. V gave up 4 bases and J gave up 0 bases; unmatched junction bases: 7. CDR1 is SGHRS and CDR2 is YFSETQ in the germline V gene. The CDR3 length is 15 residues. The CDR3 sequence is CASSPSRDSSYEQYF. CDR3 nucleotide sequence: TGCGCCAGCAGCCCGTCCCGGGACAGCTCCTACGAGCAGTACTTC.

V usage is TRBV19 and J usage is TRBJ1-2, with 10 bases fitting TRBD1. V shed 5 bases, J shed 6 bases, and the junction held 9 bases outside the gene matches. This CDR3 has 15 residues. Germline lookup yields CDR1 LNHDA and CDR2 SQIVND (reference sequence). The CDR3 coding sequence is TGTGCCAGTAGTCCTGGACAGGGGGGATCGGATGGCTACACCTTC. This gives the protein CASSPGQGGSDGYTF.

The chain couples TRBV19 to TRBJ2-7; tentative D call: TRBD2 (7 bases). Between the trimmed V and J ends, which lost 5 bases and 0 bases, there was a span of 11 bases. Germline CDR1 and CDR2: LNHDA and SQIVND (reference sequence). This CDR3 region has 14 residues. The CDR3 region has the DNA TGTGCCAGTAGTCATCGGGGGGCCTCCTACGAGCAGTACTTC. As protein: CASSHRGASYEQYF.

This sequence joins TRBV9 and TRBJ1-2; D may be TRBD1 (6 bases). This CDR3 spans 15 amino acids. The germline gives CDR1 SGDLS, CDR2 YYNGEE. V lost 3 bases and J lost 2, with 14 bases in between. The CDR3 coding sequence is TGTGCCAGCAGCGAAGCCGGGACATCGAACTATGGCTACACCTTC. Protein product: CASSEAGTSNYGYTF.

The chain uses TRBV4-3 and TRBJ1-2; D is unclear. Germline assignment: CDR1 LGHNA and CDR2 YSLEER. The CDR3 has 14 residues. V was pared by 0 bases and J by 6 bases, with 11 bases between. In DNA, the CDR3 is TGCGCCAGCAGCCAAGATCCGGCAGCGCATGGCTACACCTTC. Protein sequence: CASSQDPAAHGYTF.

This clone was observed once. J is TRBJ2-7 and V is TRBV2; D might be TRBD1 (5 bases). This CDR3 contains 18 residues. V shed 6 bases and J shed 4 bases, with 28 bases lying between them. Germline V gene sequence: CDR1 SNHLY, CDR2 FYNNEI. CDR3 residues: CASRDLTFHEPRTYEQYF. The CDR3 nucleotides read TGTGCCAGCAGAGATCTCACATTTCATGAACCAAGGACATACGAGCAGTACTTC.

The chain uses TRBV6-2 or TRBV6-3 and TRBJ2-1; 8 bases map to TRBD2. Germline trimming cut 6 bases from V and 7 bases from J; bases unmatched to any gene: 8. Germline CDR1 reads MNHEY; CDR2 reads SVGEGT. The CDR3 spans 14 residues. This CDR3 reads CASSSLAGGNEQFF. CDR3 coding DNA: TGTGCCAGCAGCTCCCTTGCGGGGGGAAATGAGCAGTTCTTC.

The chain combines TRBV7-9 with TRBJ2-1, with 8 bases matching TRBD2. The CDR3 is 18 residues long. Losses at the gene ends were 1 base for V and 0 bases for J; bases not matched to a gene: 8. The V gene's germline CDR1 is SEHNR and CDR2 FQNEAQ (reference sequence). DNA for the CDR3: TGTGCCAGCAGCTTAGGGACCGGGGGGGCCCCCTCCTACAATGAGCAGTTCTTC. It yields the protein CASSLGTGGAPSYNEQFF.

The genes are TRBV24-1 and TRBJ1-2, with D maybe TRBD1 (5 bases). CDR1 KGHDR and CDR2 SFDVKD come from the germline V gene. V lost 5 bases and J 7 bases, leaving 13 bases between the germline ends. There are 13 residues in the CDR3. The CDR3 here is CATSGTSGFGYTF. Written as DNA, the CDR3 is TGTGCCACCAGTGGTACATCAGGGTTTGGCTACACCTTC.

V gene TRBV7-9 combines with J gene TRBJ1-1; 7 bases are shared with TRBD1. The J segment lost 5 bases and the V segment lost 1 base, leaving 7 bases of the junction unmatched. Germline CDR1 SEHNR, CDR2 FQNEAQ (reference sequence). The CDR3 covers 15 residues. CDR3 bases: TGTGCCAGCAGCTTAGGCCAGGGGGGCTGGACTGAAGCTTTCTTT. Translating gives CASSLGQGGWTEAFF.

In nucleotides, the CDR3 is TGTGCCAGCAGTACGCAACAGGGGGAGCAGTTCTTC. This sequence encodes CASSTQQGEQFF. This chain uses TRBV6-6 with TRBJ2-1, with TRBD1 identical over 7 bases. The CDR3 is 12 residues long. Germline V lookup: CDR1 MNHNY, CDR2 SVGAGI (reference sequence). Losses at the gene ends were 5 bases for V and 10 bases for J; bases not matched to a gene: 5.

The chain carries TRBV2 and TRBJ2-7, with D tentatively TRBD2 (7 bases). Per germline, CDR1 SNHLY and CDR2 FYNNEI. Trimming took off 4 bases at V and 0 bases at J, with 13 bases between the two ends. The CDR3 is 15 residues long. This CDR3 is CASSAGGGLSYEQYF. The CDR3 DNA sequence: TGTGCCAGCAGTGCGGGGGGCGGACTCTCCTACGAGCAGTACTTC.

This sequence joins TRBV11-2 and TRBJ2-3, with TRBD2 identical over 10 bases. CDR3 length equals 16 residues. J gave up 2 bases and V 6 bases, and 8 bases lay outside the gene matches. CDR1 is SGHAT and CDR2 is FQNNGV in the germline V gene. The CDR3 sequence: CASRPLAGVYTDTQYF. The CDR3 DNA is TGTGCCAGCAGACCTCTAGCGGGGGTCTACACAGATACGCAGTATTTT.

The chain has TRBV7-2 and TRBJ1-5, with D perhaps matching TRBD1 (6 bases). The CDR3 is 15 amino acids. Trimming shortened V by 2 bases and J by 1 base, and 9 bases separated the two germline ends. Per the germline V gene, CDR1 is SGHTA and CDR2 is FQGNSA. CDR3 amino acids: CASSLFRGSNQPQHF. The CDR3 coding sequence is TGTGCCAGCAGCTTATTCAGGGGCAGCAATCAGCCCCAGCATTTT.

The V and J genes are TRBV27 and TRBJ1-2; 7 bases line up with TRBD1. The CDR3 is 12 amino acids. Germline CDR1 is MNHEY and CDR2 is SMNVEV (reference sequence). The V gene end was trimmed by 8 bases and the J gene end by 2 bases; junction bases not matched to a gene: 2. The DNA for the CDR3 is TGTGCCAGCTCGGACAGGAACTATGGCTACACCTTC. Encoded protein: CASSDRNYGYTF.

The chain joins TRBV20-1 to TRBJ1-5; D is possibly TRBD1 (5 bases). The CDR3 sequence is 14 residues long. The germline V gene encodes CDR1 DFQATT and CDR2 SNEGSKA (reference sequence). Trimming took off 3 bases at V and 4 bases at J, with 13 bases between the two ends. Written as DNA, the CDR3 is TGCAGTGCTAGTCAAGGGGTCAGGAATCAGCCCCAGCATTTT. As protein: CSASQGVRNQPQHF.

This chain uses TRBV5-4 with TRBJ2-1; 8 bases agree with TRBD2. CDR3 size: 15 residues. Germline V gives CDR1 SGHNT, CDR2 YYREEE (reference sequence). J was trimmed by 7 bases and V by 0 bases; bases with no gene match: 6. CDR3 coding DNA: TGTGCCAGCAGCTTGGACCGCACTAGCGGTAATGAGCAGTTCTTC. Translated, it gives CASSLDRTSGNEQFF.

CDR3: CASSRFSTGPYEQYF. The CDR3 nucleotides are TGCGCCAGCAGCCGCTTCTCGACAGGGCCCTACGAGCAGTACTTC. The chain couples TRBV4-1 to TRBJ2-7; 7 nucleotides match TRBD1. J gave up 2 bases and V 4 bases, and 8 bases lay outside the gene matches. CDR1 and CDR2 from the germline V gene are MGHRA and YSYEKL. This CDR3 comprises 15 residues.